The text below deals with one TCR beta chain. The entry originates in a study of blood T cell repertoires in COVID-19. Study in general: Researchers got acute and convalescent COVID-19 samples from the United States, Italy and Spain. PBMCs, B-cell-depleted T cells, or T cells were the source of the cDNA or gDNA that made up the material.

Original analysis: Reference gene primer amplification gave estimated nucleated cell counts. This table comes from immunoSEQ multiplex PCR, and its TCRdb copy is limited to in-frame clones, with some not included. V, J and clone size are those of that table, while D and trimming were read from the DNA. In the table there are approximately 170,000 clones, around 80% of which are singletons. The ends lost 3 bases at V and 4 bases at J; junction bases unmatched: 8. The germline gives CDR1 SGHTA, CDR2 FQGNSA. This CDR3 is built from 15 residues. Living in about two dozen US areas, the participants were between roughly 18 and 89 years of age.

The receptor was derived from a woman in her seventies in a cohort exposed to, infected with or recovered from COVID-19 (not recorded which). This sequence joins TRBV7-2 and TRBJ2-5; 7 bases map to TRBD2. The sequenced sample consisted of PBMCs or T cells enriched from blood (not recorded which). The CDR3 here is CASSLTSFDRETQYF. The CDR3 nucleotides read TGTGCCAGCAGCTTGACTAGCTTCGATCGAGAGACCCAGTACTTC.